Sequencing of this T cell receptor (beta chain) was carried out in a study of radiation and T cells in renal cell carcinoma. Study observations and caveats: In blood, top tumor clones expanded by 2 weeks, shrinking by 4.

As for this clone: Its antigen remains unidentified.

Measured with immunoSEQ multiplex PCR; TCRdb has only the in-frame clones, and not every one. The top ten hold around 13% of the sample, which has about 150,000 clones, 70% to 90% seen once. The time point was: baseline pretreatment blood. The treatment is: 15 Gy SBRT to primary tumor, nephrectomy 4 weeks later. In germline, CDR1 is MGHRA, CDR2 YSYEKL. V lost 0 bases and J 2 bases, leaving 11 bases between the germline ends. This CDR3 has 16 residues. Sequencing was performed on blood, taken from a patient whose treatment included radiotherapy and nephrectomy. This chain uses TRBV4-1 with TRBJ1-5, with no clear D. This TCR was sampled from a woman between 50 and 59 years old with renal cell carcinoma. The CDR3 loop reads CASSQDEAQGNQPQHF. In DNA form, the CDR3 reads TGCGCCAGCAGCCAAGATGAGGCGCAAGGCAATCAGCCCCAGCATTTT.